The 25 T cell receptor beta chains in this list originate from one sample, sequenced in a study of T cell responses to AZD1222 COVID-19 vaccine. The repertoire was sequenced with immunoSEQ multiplex PCR; TCRdb's copy has only in-frame clones and lacks some. The data show more than 150,000 clones, 90% to 95% seen once. The sequences come from peripheral blood, collected 28 days after the second AZD1222 dose. The source of these receptors is an adult who received the AZD1222 COVID-19 vaccine.

The chain couples TRBV7-2 to TRBJ1-1; D is uncertain. Trimming removed 1 base from V and 1 base from J, with 4 bases in between. Per the germline V gene, CDR1 is SGHTA and CDR2 is FQGNSA. The CDR3 length is 13 residues. The chain's CDR3 is CASSLVWNTEAFF. CDR3 nucleotide sequence: TGTGCCAGCAGCTTAGTTTGGAACACTGAAGCTTTCTTT.

The V gene is TRBV30, the J gene TRBJ2-2, with no clear D. CDR1 and CDR2 from the germline V gene are GTSNPN and SVGIG (reference sequence). The CDR3 runs 14 residues. Trimming removed 5 bases from V and 3 bases from J, with 13 bases in between. The CDR3 sequence: CAWGPGRYTGELFF. The CDR3 region has the DNA TGTGCCTGGGGACCTGGCAGGTACACCGGGGAGCTGTTTTTT.

The chain recombines TRBV2 with TRBJ2-7, with D tentatively TRBD1 (6 bases). The CDR3 totals 15 residues. The ends were cut back, 3 bases at V and 2 bases at J, with 14 bases in the middle. The germline V gene has CDR1 SNHLY and CDR2 FYNNEI. As DNA, the CDR3 is TGTGCCAGCAGTGATGGGGCAGGGGTCCCCTACGAGCAGTACTTC. This translates into CASSDGAGVPYEQYF. The whole variable domain, remainder taken from reference TRBV2 and TRBJ2-7, is EPEVTQTPSHQVTQMGQEVILRCVPISNHLYFYWYRQILGQKVEFLVSFYNNEISEKSEIFDDQFSVERPDGSNFTLKIRSTKLEDSAMYFCASSDGAGVPYEQYFGPGTRLTVT.

This rearrangement joins TRBV19 to TRBJ1-2; maybe TRBD1 (6 bases). CDR1 and CDR2 (germline): LNHDA, SQIVND (reference sequence). The CDR3 is 13 residues long. V was clipped by 1 base and J by 8 bases, with 11 bases between them. The CDR3 loop reads CASSIGKTGGYTF. The CDR3 coding sequence is TGTGCCAGTAGTATAGGAAAGACAGGCGGCTACACCTTC.

V is TRBV7-9 and J is TRBJ2-7, with TRBD2 as a possible D gene (6 bases). The CDR3 is 14 amino acids. The germline V and J ends were trimmed by 2 bases and 6 bases, with 14 bases remaining between them. Per the germline V gene, CDR1 is SEHNR and CDR2 is FQNEAQ (reference sequence). In nucleotides, the CDR3 is TGTGCCAGCAGCTTAATTCACGGGAGAGGCGAGCAGTACTTC. Protein: CASSLIHGRGEQYF. The full variable domain, in which reference TRBV7-9 and TRBJ2-7 provide the parts outside the CDR3, is DTGVSQNPRHKITKRGQNVTFRCDPISEHNRLYWYRQTLGQGPEFLTYFQNEAQLEKSRLLSDRFSAERPKGSFSTLEIQRTEQGDSAMYLCASSLIHGRGEQYFGPGTRLTVT.

This clone came up once. The chain employs TRBV6-5 and TRBJ1-4; no definite D call. This CDR3 is 14 amino acids long. V was clipped by 6 bases and J by 4 bases, with 12 bases between them. From germline, CDR1 is MNHEY and CDR2 SVGAGI. CDR3 amino acids: CASSPDWRNEKLFF. DNA of the CDR3: TGTGCCAGCAGCCCCGACTGGCGTAATGAAAAACTGTTTTTT.

The chain links TRBV21-1 to TRBJ2-4; the table gives TRBD1 as D, unverified against the DNA. TRBV21-1 counts as a pseudogene. This CDR3 has 16 residues. The CDR3 bases are TGTGCCAGCAGCGCTCGTCGGACAGGGCGCAAAAACATTCAGTACTTC. Its protein is CASSARRTGRKNIQYF.

The rearrangement links TRBV2 to TRBJ2-3; 9 positions match TRBD1. The CDR3 sequence is 15 residues long. The V gene end was trimmed by 4 bases and the J gene end by 4 bases; junction bases not matched to a gene: 6. Germline loops: CDR1 SNHLY, CDR2 FYNNEI. CDR3 amino acids: CASSVGTGGADTQYF. The CDR3 DNA reads as TGTGCCAGCAGTGTAGGAACAGGGGGCGCAGATACGCAGTATTTT.

The J gene is TRBJ1-2, the V gene TRBV19; a possible D gene is TRBD1 (6 bases). The V end was cut by 7 bases, the J end by 6 bases, with 18 bases between. There are 14 residues in the CDR3. The germline V gene encodes CDR1 LNHDA and CDR2 SQIVND (reference sequence). In DNA form, the CDR3 reads TGTGCCAGTACCGCGGGAACAGGGCTCCATGGCTACACCTTC. This gives the protein CASTAGTGLHGYTF.

V gene TRBV19 combines with J gene TRBJ2-7, with 7 bases that match TRBD1. Looked up from germline, CDR1 is LNHDA and CDR2 is SQIVND (reference sequence). The CDR3 extends over 17 amino acids. Trimming removed 0 bases from V and 4 bases from J; junction bases left unmatched: 12. The CDR3 sequence: CASSIDLTTGANYEQYF. The CDR3 bases are TGTGCCAGTAGTATAGATTTAACCACAGGGGCGAATTACGAGCAGTACTTC.

This chain links TRBV25-1 with TRBJ2-2; D is undetermined. The CDR3 runs 15 residues. V was clipped by 6 bases and J by 4 bases, with 15 bases between them. Germline CDR1 reads MGHDK; CDR2 reads SYGVNS. In DNA form, the CDR3 reads TGTGCCAGCAGCCCCGAGGTCGCCATCACCGGGGAGCTGTTTTTT. This gives the protein CASSPEVAITGELFF.

The chain is built from TRBV5-4 and TRBJ1-1; TRBD1 aligns across 7 bases. Per germline, CDR1 SGHNT and CDR2 YYREEE (reference sequence). The CDR3 covers 14 residues. Germline trimming cut 0 bases from V and 4 bases from J; bases unmatched to any gene: 3. CDR3 protein: CASSLGGGGTEAFF. For the CDR3, the DNA is TGTGCCAGCAGCTTGGGAGGGGGCGGCACTGAAGCTTTCTTT.

The genes are TRBV28 and TRBJ2-1; 7 nucleotides line up with TRBD2. Trimming cost V 0 bases and J 2 bases; bases outside gene matches: 10. The CDR3 contains 18 residues. In germline, CDR1 is MDHEN, CDR2 SYDVKM. CDR3 in amino acids: CASSLWPKLSGTYNEQFF. Written as DNA, the CDR3 is TGTGCCAGCAGTTTATGGCCCAAGTTAAGCGGGACCTACAATGAGCAGTTCTTC.

The chain links TRBV9 to TRBJ2-1, with TRBD2 as a possible D gene (6 bases). Trimming shortened V by 0 bases and J by 8 bases, and 12 bases separated the two germline ends. Germline CDR1 SGDLS, CDR2 YYNGEE. The CDR3 is 14 amino acids. The CDR3 is CASSVGGVGDEQFF. The CDR3 DNA sequence: TGTGCCAGCAGCGTAGGCGGGGTCGGGGATGAGCAGTTCTTC.

This chain uses TRBV3-1 (or the pseudogene TRBV3-2) with TRBJ2-5; D perhaps matches TRBD1 (6 bases). The V end lost 3 bases, the J end lost 3 bases, and 14 bases lay between the germline ends. This CDR3 contains 15 residues. Germline-derived CDR1 and CDR2 are LGHDT and YNNKEL (reference sequence). CDR3 loop: CASSHPTGFKETQYF. The CDR3 nucleotides are TGTGCCAGCAGCCACCCGACAGGTTTTAAAGAGACCCAGTACTTC.

This clone showed up many times. The sample carries other DNA sequences with the same CDR3. V is TRBV4-2 and J is TRBJ2-3, with TRBD2 matching over 7 bases. The CDR3 extends over 16 amino acids. In germline, CDR1 is LGHNA, CDR2 YNFKEQ. The J segment lost 1 base and the V segment lost 0 bases, leaving 4 bases of the junction unmatched. CDR3 sequence (DNA): TGTGCCAGCAGCCAAGATCTCGCGGGGGGCACAGATACGCAGTATTTT. This gives the protein CASSQDLAGGTDTQYF.

The chain carries TRBV14 and TRBJ1-2, with a possible D match to TRBD1 (5 bases). V lost 0 bases, J lost 2 bases, and 10 bases lay in between. The CDR3 runs 15 residues. CDR1 is SGHDN, CDR2 FVKESK, per germline. DNA for the CDR3: TGTGCCAGCAGCCAAGACTTTTCAGGGAACTATGGCTACACCTTC. Protein sequence: CASSQDFSGNYGYTF.

This clone was observed once. The genes are TRBV18 and TRBJ2-7; D is possibly TRBD2 (6 bases). V lost 0 bases to trimming and J lost 7 bases, with 25 bases between them. CDR3 length equals 18 residues. Germline CDR1 KGHSH, CDR2 LQKENI. The CDR3 DNA reads as TGTGCCAGCTCACCACCCGTAGCCCGGGACTCACTTACGCGGGAGCAGTACTTC. As protein: CASSPPVARDSLTREQYF.

The genes are TRBV6-2 or TRBV6-3 and TRBJ2-1; 9 bases align to TRBD2. This CDR3 spans 14 amino acids. In germline, CDR1 is MNHEY, CDR2 SVGEGT. Losses at the gene ends were 3 bases for V and 7 bases for J; bases not matched to a gene: 4. The CDR3 reads CASSYGGGGNEQFF. CDR3 DNA: TGTGCCAGCAGTTATGGCGGGGGGGGGAATGAGCAGTTCTTC.

The chain is built from TRBV30 and TRBJ1-2; TRBD1 agrees at 7 bases. The J segment lost 6 bases and the V segment lost 0 bases, leaving 10 bases of the junction unmatched. This CDR3 has 15 residues. Germline CDR1 reads GTSNPN; CDR2 reads SVGIG (reference sequence). The CDR3 protein is CAWSVVGRGADGYTF. CDR3 coding DNA: TGTGCCTGGAGTGTAGTCGGCAGGGGGGCGGATGGCTACACCTTC. Supplemented by reference TRBV30 and TRBJ1-2, the full variable domain reads SQTIHQWPATLVQPVGSPLSLECTVEGTSNPNLYWYRQAAGRGLQLLFYSVGIGQISSEVPQNLSASRPQDRQFILSSKKLLLSDSGFYLCAWSVVGRGADGYTFGSGTRLTVV.

V is TRBV6-2 or TRBV6-3 and J is TRBJ1-6, with D uncertain. Trimming pared 1 base from V and 7 bases from J, leaving 14 bases between. The length of the CDR3 is 16 residues. Germline CDR1 and CDR2: MNHEY and SVGEGT. The chain's CDR3 is CASSYLPPASNSPLHF. CDR3 bases: TGTGCCAGCAGTTACTTACCGCCGGCCTCAAATTCACCCCTCCACTTT.

The genes are TRBV4-1 and TRBJ2-3, with a possible D match to TRBD2 (6 bases). Germline CDR1 and CDR2: MGHRA and YSYEKL. Trimming shortened V by 6 bases and J by 6 bases, and 10 bases separated the two germline ends. The CDR3 sequence is 12 residues long. CDR3 nucleotides: TGCGCCAGCAGGGGTAGCGGTGATACGCAGTATTTT. This gives the protein CASRGSGDTQYF.

This sequence joins TRBV10-3 and TRBJ1-1; 9 bases fit TRBD1. J was trimmed by 3 bases and V by 6 bases; bases with no gene match: 5. This CDR3 comprises 14 residues. Germline CDR1 and CDR2: ENHRY and SYGVKD. CDR3 sequence (DNA): TGTGCCATCAGGGGGACAGGGAAAGACACTGAAGCTTTCTTT. Amino acid sequence: CAIRGTGKDTEAFF.

The chain joins TRBV18 to TRBJ2-7; TRBD2 matches 7 bases. V shed 3 bases and J 7 bases; nucleotides not matched to a gene: 9. CDR1 and CDR2 from the germline V gene are KGHSH and LQKENI. This CDR3 has 14 amino acids. The CDR3 DNA is TGTGCCAGCTCACCGACTAGTTGGGAGGGTGAGCAGTACTTC. Translation: CASSPTSWEGEQYF.

The J gene is TRBJ1-5, the V gene TRBV18; 7 nucleotides match TRBD1. The germline gives CDR1 KGHSH, CDR2 LQKENI. CDR3 size: 15 residues. J was trimmed by 2 bases and V by 5 bases; bases with no gene match: 6. CDR3 loop: CASSRQGGGNQPQHF. CDR3 nucleotides: TGTGCCAGCTCAAGACAGGGTGGGGGCAATCAGCCCCAGCATTTT.